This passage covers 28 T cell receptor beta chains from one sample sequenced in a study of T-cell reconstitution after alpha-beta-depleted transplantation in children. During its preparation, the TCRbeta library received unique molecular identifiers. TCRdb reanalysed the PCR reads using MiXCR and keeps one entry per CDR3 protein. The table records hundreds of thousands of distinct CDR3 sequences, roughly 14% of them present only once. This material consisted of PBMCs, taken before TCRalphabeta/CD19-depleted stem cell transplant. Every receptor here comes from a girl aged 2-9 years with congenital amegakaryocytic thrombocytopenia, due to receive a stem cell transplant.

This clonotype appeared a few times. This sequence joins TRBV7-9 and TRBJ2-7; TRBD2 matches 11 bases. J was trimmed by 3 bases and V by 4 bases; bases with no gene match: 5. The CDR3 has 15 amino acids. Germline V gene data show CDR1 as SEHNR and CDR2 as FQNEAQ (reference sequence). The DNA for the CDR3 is TGTGCCAGCAGCTGGGGACTAGCGGTCGACTACGAGCAGTACTTC. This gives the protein CASSWGLAVDYEQYF.

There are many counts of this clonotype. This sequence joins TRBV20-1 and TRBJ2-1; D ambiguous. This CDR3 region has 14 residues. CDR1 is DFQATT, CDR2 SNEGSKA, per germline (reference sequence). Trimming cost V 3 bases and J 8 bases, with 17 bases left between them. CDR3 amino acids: CSASRSGSVHEQFF. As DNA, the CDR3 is TGCAGTGCTAGTAGGTCGGGCTCGGTCCATGAGCAGTTCTTC.

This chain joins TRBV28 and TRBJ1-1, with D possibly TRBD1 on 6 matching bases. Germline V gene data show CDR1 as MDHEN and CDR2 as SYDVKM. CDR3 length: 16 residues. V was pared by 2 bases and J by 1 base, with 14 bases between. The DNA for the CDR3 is TGTGCCAGCAGTTTACCCCCCTGGACAGCGAACACTGAAGCTTTCTTT. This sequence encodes CASSLPPWTANTEAFF.

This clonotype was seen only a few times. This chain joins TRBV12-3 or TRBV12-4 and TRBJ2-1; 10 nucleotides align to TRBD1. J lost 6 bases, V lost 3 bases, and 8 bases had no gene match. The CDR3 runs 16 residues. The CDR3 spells CASSFPWDRGGNEQFF. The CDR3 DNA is TGTGCCAGCAGTTTCCCCTGGGACAGGGGTGGCAATGAGCAGTTCTTC.

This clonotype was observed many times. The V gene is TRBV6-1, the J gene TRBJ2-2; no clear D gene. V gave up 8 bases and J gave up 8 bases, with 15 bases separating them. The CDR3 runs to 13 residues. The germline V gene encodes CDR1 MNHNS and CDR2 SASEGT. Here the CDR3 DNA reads TGTGCCAGCGGGCCGGATCATCCTGGGGAGCTGTTTTTT. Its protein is CASGPDHPGELFF.

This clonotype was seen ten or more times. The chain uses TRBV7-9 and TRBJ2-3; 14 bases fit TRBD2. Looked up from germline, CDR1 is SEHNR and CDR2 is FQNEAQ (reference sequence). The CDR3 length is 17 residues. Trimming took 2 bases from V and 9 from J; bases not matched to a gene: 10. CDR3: CASSLSPGLAGDGTQYF. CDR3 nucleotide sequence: TGTGCCAGCAGCTTATCTCCGGGACTAGCGGGGGATGGCACGCAGTATTTT. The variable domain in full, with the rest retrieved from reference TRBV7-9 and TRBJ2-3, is DTGVSQNPRHKITKRGQNVTFRCDPISEHNRLYWYRQTLGQGPEFLTYFQNEAQLEKSRLLSDRFSAERPKGSFSTLEIQRTEQGDSAMYLCASSLSPGLAGDGTQYFGPGTRLTVL.

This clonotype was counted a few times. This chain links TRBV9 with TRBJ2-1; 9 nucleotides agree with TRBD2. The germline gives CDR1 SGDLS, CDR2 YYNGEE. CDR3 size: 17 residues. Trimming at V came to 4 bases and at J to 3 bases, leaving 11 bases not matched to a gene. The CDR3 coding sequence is TGTGCCAGCAGCCCGGGCAGACTAGCGGAAAACTACAATGAGCAGTTCTTC. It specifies CASSPGRLAENYNEQFF.

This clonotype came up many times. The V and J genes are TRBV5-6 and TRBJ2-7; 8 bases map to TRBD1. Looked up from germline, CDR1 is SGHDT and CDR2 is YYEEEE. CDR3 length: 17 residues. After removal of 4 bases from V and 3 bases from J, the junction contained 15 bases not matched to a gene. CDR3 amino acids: CASSPSTLGTGGYEQYF. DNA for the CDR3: TGTGCCAGCAGCCCAAGTACTCTGGGAACAGGGGGCTACGAGCAGTACTTC.

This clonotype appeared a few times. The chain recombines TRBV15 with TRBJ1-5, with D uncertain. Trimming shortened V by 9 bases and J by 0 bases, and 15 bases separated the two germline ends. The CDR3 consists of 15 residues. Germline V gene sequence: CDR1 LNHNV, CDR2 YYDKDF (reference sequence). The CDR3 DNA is TGTGCCACAAACCGCGACCAATATAGCAATCAGCCCCAGCATTTT. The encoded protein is CATNRDQYSNQPQHF. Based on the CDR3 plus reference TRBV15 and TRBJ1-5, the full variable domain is DAMVIQNPRYQVTQFGKPVTLSCSQTLNHNVMYWYQQKSSQAPKLLFHYYDKDFNNEADTPDNFQSRRPNTSFCFLDIRSPGLGDTAMYLCATNRDQYSNQPQHFGDGTRLSIL.

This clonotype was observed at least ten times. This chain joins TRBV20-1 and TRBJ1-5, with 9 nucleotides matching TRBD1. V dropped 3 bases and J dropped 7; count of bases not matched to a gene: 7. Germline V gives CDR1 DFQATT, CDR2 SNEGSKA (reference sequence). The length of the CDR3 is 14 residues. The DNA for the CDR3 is TGCAGTGCTAGGGGGGACAGGGATGTCCAGCCCCAGCATTTT. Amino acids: CSARGDRDVQPQHF.

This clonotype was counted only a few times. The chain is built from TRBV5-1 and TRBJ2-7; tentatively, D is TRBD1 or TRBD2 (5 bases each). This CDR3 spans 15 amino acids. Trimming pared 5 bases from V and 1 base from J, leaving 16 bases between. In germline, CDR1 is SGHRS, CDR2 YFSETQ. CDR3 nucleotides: TGCGCCAGCAGTTTCACCGGGACGGCATCCTACGAGCAGTACTTC. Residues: CASSFTGTASYEQYF.

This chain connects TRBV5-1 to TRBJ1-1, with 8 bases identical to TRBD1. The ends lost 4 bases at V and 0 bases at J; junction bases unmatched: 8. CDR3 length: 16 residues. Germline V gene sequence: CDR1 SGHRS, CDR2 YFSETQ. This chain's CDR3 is CASSTPTGAMNTEAFF. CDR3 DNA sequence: TGCGCCAGCAGCACGCCGACAGGGGCCATGAACACTGAAGCTTTCTTT.

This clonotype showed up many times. In DNA form, the CDR3 reads TGCAGTGCTAGAGTCGGGGGGGGCCGATTAGTTCGGCAGTTCTTC. This codes for CSARVGGGRLVRQFF. V and J are TRBV20-1 and TRBJ2-1, with 8 bases identical to TRBD2. J was trimmed by 12 bases and V by 1 base; bases with no gene match: 14. The CDR3 consists of 15 residues. Germline V gives CDR1 DFQATT, CDR2 SNEGSKA (reference sequence).

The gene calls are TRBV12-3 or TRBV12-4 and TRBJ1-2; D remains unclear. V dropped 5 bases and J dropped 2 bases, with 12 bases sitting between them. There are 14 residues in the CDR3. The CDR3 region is CASSISGLNYGYTF. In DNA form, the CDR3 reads TGTGCCAGCAGTATCTCGGGTCTCAACTATGGCTACACCTTC.

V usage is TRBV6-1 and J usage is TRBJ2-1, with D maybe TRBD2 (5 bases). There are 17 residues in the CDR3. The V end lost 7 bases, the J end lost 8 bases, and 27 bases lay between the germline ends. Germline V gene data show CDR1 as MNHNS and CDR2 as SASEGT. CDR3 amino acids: CASIISRETQNLDEQFF. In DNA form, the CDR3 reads TGTGCCAGCATAATCTCTCGGGAAACCCAGAATTTGGATGAGCAGTTCTTC.

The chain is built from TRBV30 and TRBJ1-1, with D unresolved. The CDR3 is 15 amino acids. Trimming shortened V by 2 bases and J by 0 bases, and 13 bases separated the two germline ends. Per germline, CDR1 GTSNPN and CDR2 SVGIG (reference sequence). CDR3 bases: TGTGCCTGGAGTACCCGACGGATACTGAACACTGAAGCTTTCTTT. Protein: CAWSTRRILNTEAFF.

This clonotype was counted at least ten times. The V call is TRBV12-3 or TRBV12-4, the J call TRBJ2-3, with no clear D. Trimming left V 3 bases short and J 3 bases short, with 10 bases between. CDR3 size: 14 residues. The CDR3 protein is CASSFYLGTDTQYF. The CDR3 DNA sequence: TGTGCCAGCAGTTTTTATCTGGGAACAGATACGCAGTATTTT.

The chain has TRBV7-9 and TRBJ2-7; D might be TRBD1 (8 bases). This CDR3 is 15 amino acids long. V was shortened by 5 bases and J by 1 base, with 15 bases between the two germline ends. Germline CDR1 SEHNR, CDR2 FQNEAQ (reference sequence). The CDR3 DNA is TGTGCCAGCAGCGCAAACAGGGGGGGGTCCTACGAGCAGTACTTC. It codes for CASSANRGGSYEQYF.

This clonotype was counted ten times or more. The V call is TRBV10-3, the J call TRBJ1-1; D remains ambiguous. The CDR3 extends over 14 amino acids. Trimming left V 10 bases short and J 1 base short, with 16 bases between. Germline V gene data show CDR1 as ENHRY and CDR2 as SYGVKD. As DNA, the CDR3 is TGTGCCACCAAACGGGAGGCGGGGAACACTGAAGCTTTCTTT. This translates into CATKREAGNTEAFF.

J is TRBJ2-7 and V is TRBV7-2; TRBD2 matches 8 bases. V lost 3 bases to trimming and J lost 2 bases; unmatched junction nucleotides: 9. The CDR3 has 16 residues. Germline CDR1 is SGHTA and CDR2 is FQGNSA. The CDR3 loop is CASSFRVAGLTYEQYF. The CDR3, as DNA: TGTGCCAGCAGCTTCAGAGTAGCGGGACTGACCTACGAGCAGTACTTC.

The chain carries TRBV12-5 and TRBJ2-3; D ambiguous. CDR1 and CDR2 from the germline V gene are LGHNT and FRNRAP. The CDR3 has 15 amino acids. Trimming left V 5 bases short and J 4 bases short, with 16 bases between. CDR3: CASGPEPWIADTQYF. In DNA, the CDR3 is TGTGCTAGTGGTCCGGAACCCTGGATAGCAGATACGCAGTATTTT.

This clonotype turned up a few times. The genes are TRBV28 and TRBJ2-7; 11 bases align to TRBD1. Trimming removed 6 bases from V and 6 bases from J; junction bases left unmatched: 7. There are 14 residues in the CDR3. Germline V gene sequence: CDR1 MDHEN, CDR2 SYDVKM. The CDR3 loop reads CASRTGQGVLEQYF. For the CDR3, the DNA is TGTGCCAGCAGAACGGGACAGGGGGTGCTCGAGCAGTACTTC. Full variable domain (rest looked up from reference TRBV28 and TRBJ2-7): DVKVTQSSRYLVKRTGEKVFLECVQDMDHENMFWYRQDPGLGLRLIYFSYDVKMKEKGDIPEGYSVSREKKERFSLILESASTNQTSMYLCASRTGQGVLEQYFGPGTRLTVT.

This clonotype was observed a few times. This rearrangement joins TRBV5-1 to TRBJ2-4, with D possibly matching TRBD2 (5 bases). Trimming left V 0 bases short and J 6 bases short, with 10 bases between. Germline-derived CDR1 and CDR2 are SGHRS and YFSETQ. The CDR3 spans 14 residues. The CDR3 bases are TGCGCCAGCAGCTTGGTGAGCGAGGGAAACATTCAGTACTTC. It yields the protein CASSLVSEGNIQYF.

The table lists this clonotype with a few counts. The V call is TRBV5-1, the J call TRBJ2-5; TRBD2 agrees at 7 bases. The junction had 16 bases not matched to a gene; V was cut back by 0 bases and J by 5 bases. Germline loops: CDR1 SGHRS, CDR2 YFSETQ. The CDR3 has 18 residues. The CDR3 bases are TGCGCCAGCAGCTTGGTCGTGCTAGCGGAGAGCCGTGGTGAGACCCAGTACTTC. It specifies CASSLVVLAESRGETQYF. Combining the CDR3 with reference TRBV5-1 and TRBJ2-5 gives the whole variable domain KAGVTQTPRYLIKTRGQQVTLSCSPISGHRSVSWYQQTPGQGLQFLFEYFSETQRNKGNFPGRFSGRQFSNSRSEMNVSTLELGDSALYLCASSLVVLAESRGETQYFGPGTRLLVL.

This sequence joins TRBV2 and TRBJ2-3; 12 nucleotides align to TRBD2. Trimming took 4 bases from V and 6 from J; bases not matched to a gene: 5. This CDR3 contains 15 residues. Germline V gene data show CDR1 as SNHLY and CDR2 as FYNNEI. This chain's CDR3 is CASSAPGTSGDTQYF. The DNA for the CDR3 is TGTGCCAGCAGTGCACCCGGGACTAGCGGGGATACGCAGTATTTT.

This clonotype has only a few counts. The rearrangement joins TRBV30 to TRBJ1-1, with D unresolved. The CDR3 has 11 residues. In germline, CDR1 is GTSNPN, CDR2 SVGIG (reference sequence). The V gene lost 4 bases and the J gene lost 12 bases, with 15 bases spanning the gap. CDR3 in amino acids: CAWTSSLVTFF. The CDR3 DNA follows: TGTGCCTGGACTAGCAGTTTGGTAACTTTCTTT.

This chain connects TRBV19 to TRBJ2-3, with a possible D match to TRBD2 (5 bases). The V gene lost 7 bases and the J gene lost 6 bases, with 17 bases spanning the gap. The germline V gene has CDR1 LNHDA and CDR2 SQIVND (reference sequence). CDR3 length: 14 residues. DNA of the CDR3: TGTGCCAGTAAGCGGCGGGTTCACGATGATACGCAGTATTTT. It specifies CASKRRVHDDTQYF.

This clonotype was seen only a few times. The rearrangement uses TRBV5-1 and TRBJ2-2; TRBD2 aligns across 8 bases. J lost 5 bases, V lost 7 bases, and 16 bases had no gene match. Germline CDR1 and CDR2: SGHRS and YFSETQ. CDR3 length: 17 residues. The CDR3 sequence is CASLGETSGDITGELFF. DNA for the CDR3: TGCGCCAGCTTGGGGGAAACTAGCGGAGATATTACCGGGGAGCTGTTTTTT.